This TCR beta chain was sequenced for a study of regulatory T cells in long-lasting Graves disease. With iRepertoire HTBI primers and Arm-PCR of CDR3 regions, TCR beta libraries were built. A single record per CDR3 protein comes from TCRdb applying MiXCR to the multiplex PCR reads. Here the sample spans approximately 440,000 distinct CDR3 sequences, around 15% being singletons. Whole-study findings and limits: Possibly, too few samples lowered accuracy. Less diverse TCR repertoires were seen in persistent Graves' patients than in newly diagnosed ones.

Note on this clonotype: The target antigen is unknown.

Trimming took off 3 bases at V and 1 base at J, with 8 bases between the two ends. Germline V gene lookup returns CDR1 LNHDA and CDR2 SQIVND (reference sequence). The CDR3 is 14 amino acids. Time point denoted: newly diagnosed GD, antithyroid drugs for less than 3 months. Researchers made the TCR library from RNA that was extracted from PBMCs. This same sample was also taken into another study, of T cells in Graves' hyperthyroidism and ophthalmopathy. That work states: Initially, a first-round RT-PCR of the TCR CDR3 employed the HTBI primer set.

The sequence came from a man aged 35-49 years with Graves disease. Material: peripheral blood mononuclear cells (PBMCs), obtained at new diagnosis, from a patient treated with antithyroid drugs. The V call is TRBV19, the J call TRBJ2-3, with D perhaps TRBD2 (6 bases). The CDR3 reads CASSIQRGTDTQYF. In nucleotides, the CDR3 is TGTGCCAGTAGTATCCAGCGGGGCACAGATACGCAGTATTTT.